The rows below give T cell receptor beta chains drawn from one sample of a study of cytomegalovirus exposure and HLA in healthy donors. The table came from immunoSEQ multiplex PCR; TCRdb's copy has only in-frame clones and leaves some out. This table holds 150,000 to 250,000 clones, over 65% found once. Sequences were obtained from PBMCs. These receptors came from a boy aged 2 to 10 in good health and CMV-seronegative. CDR3s include the opening cysteine and the closing phenylalanine or tryptophan. Each record gives: J gene, V gene, clone size, D gene, CDR3 protein, CDR3 DNA. D genes are given only for firm matches. Clone size is stated in some rows and not others, as once, few, many or a class when expanded.

J gene: TRBJ1-3
V gene: TRBV5-1
clone size: .
D gene: .
CDR3 protein: CASSLDGTGNTIYF
CDR3 DNA: TGCGCCAGCAGCTTGGACGGTACTGGAAACACCATATATTTT

J gene: TRBJ2-3
V gene: TRBV5-1
clone size: once
D gene: TRBD2
CDR3 protein: CASSYGLAVTDTQYF
CDR3 DNA: TGCGCCAGCAGTTACGGACTAGCGGTCACAGATACGCAGTATTTT

J gene: TRBJ1-3
V gene: TRBV19
clone size: .
D gene: TRBD1
CDR3 protein: CASSPRDRLFSSGNTIYF
CDR3 DNA: TGTGCCAGTAGTCCCCGGGACAGGCTCTTCAGCTCTGGAAACACCATATATTTT

J gene: TRBJ1-2
V gene: TRBV6-6
clone size: .
D gene: .
CDR3 protein: CASDTPDSRDGYTF
CDR3 DNA: TGTGCCAGCGACACCCCGGACAGTCGAGATGGCTACACCTTC

J gene: TRBJ2-1
V gene: TRBV5-1
clone size: .
D gene: .
CDR3 protein: CASSWGPSYNEQFF
CDR3 DNA: TGCGCCAGCAGCTGGGGGCCCTCCTACAATGAGCAGTTCTTC

J gene: TRBJ2-1
V gene: TRBV6-1
clone size: .
D gene: .
CDR3 protein: CASRDRQNEQFF
CDR3 DNA: TGTGCCAGCAGAGACAGGCAGAATGAGCAGTTCTTC

J gene: TRBJ1-2
V gene: TRBV7-2
clone size: few
D gene: .
CDR3 protein: CASSQPDTADYGYTF
CDR3 DNA: TGTGCCAGCAGCCAACCCGACACCGCAGACTATGGCTACACCTTC

J gene: TRBJ2-2
V gene: TRBV10-1
clone size: .
D gene: .
CDR3 protein: CASLTETGGFTGELFF
CDR3 DNA: TGCGCCAGCCTTACGGAGACAGGTGGGTTCACCGGGGAGCTGTTTTTT

J gene: TRBJ2-7
V gene: TRBV19
clone size: once
D gene: .
CDR3 protein: CASRTGGEQYF
CDR3 DNA: TGTGCCAGCAGAACCGGAGGGGAGCAGTACTTC

J gene: TRBJ1-2
V gene: TRBV19
clone size: .
D gene: TRBD1
CDR3 protein: CASSRDRGVAGYTF
CDR3 DNA: TGTGCCAGTAGTAGGGACAGGGGAGTGGCGGGCTACACCTTC

J gene: TRBJ2-7
V gene: TRBV10-2
clone size: .
D gene: TRBD1
CDR3 protein: CASSGTGGPPYEQYF
CDR3 DNA: TGCGCCAGCAGTGGCACAGGGGGGCCCCCCTACGAGCAGTACTTC

J gene: TRBJ2-3
V gene: TRBV7-9
clone size: once
D gene: TRBD1
CDR3 protein: CASSWTGIDTQYF
CDR3 DNA: TGTGCCAGCAGCTGGACAGGGATAGATACGCAGTATTTT

J gene: TRBJ1-3
V gene: TRBV21-1
clone size: once
D gene: .
CDR3 protein: CASSKARDRGGNTIYF
CDR3 DNA: TGTGCCAGCAGCAAAGCGAGGGACAGGGGGGGAAACACCATATATTTT

J gene: TRBJ2-2
V gene: TRBV7-9
clone size: few
D gene: TRBD1
CDR3 protein: CASSFGPGTGGVFPGELFF
CDR3 DNA: TGTGCCAGCAGCTTCGGTCCCGGGACAGGGGGCGTATTCCCCGGGGAGCTGTTTTTT

J gene: TRBJ2-7
V gene: TRBV18
clone size: .
D gene: TRBD2
CDR3 protein: CASSPKRGSYEQYF
CDR3 DNA: TGTGCCAGCTCACCAAAGCGGGGTAGCTACGAGCAGTACTTC

J gene: TRBJ2-1
V gene: TRBV2
clone size: .
D gene: .
CDR3 protein: CASRDRGGSSYNEQFF
CDR3 DNA: TGTGCCAGCAGGGATAGAGGAGGGAGCTCCTACAATGAGCAGTTCTTC

J gene: TRBJ2-3
V gene: TRBV18
clone size: .
D gene: .
CDR3 protein: CASSPQESTDTQYF
CDR3 DNA: TGTGCCAGCTCACCACAGGAGAGCACAGATACGCAGTATTTT

J gene: TRBJ1-5
V gene: TRBV6-6
clone size: .
D gene: .
CDR3 protein: CASSYPGRGNQPQHF
CDR3 DNA: TGTGCCAGCAGTTACCCCGGTAGAGGCAATCAGCCCCAGCATTTT

J gene: TRBJ1-6
V gene: TRBV5-1
clone size: .
D gene: TRBD1
CDR3 protein: CASSLAGQGNSPLHF
CDR3 DNA: TGCGCCAGCAGCTTGGCGGGACAGGGGAATTCACCCCTCCACTTT

J gene: TRBJ1-3
V gene: TRBV7-9
clone size: .
D gene: .
CDR3 protein: CASSPTGISGNTIYF
CDR3 DNA: TGTGCCAGCAGCCCCACAGGGATCTCTGGAAACACCATATATTTT

J gene: TRBJ2-7
V gene: TRBV6-1
clone size: .
D gene: .
CDR3 protein: CAIRLGAHEQYF
CDR3 DNA: TGTGCCATCCGCCTGGGGGCCCACGAGCAGTACTTC

J gene: TRBJ1-2
V gene: TRBV6-5
clone size: .
D gene: .
CDR3 protein: CASSYRQGYGYTF
CDR3 DNA: TGTGCCAGCAGTTACCGGCAGGGGTATGGCTACACCTTC

J gene: TRBJ2-4
V gene: TRBV4-1
clone size: .
D gene: .
CDR3 protein: CASSQVKGGRGPSKNIQYF
CDR3 DNA: TGCGCCAGCAGCCAAGTTAAAGGAGGGCGGGGGCCGTCCAAAAACATTCAGTACTTC

J gene: TRBJ2-5
V gene: TRBV7-2
clone size: .
D gene: TRBD2
CDR3 protein: CASSPYSGEGETQYF
CDR3 DNA: TGTGCCAGCAGCCCATATAGCGGGGAGGGGGAGACCCAGTACTTC

J gene: TRBJ2-1
V gene: TRBV27
clone size: .
D gene: TRBD2
CDR3 protein: CASSFPALAEDYNEQFF
CDR3 DNA: TGTGCCAGCAGTTTCCCCGCACTAGCGGAAGACTACAATGAGCAGTTCTTC

J gene: TRBJ2-5
V gene: TRBV20-1
clone size: once
D gene: TRBD2
CDR3 protein: CSATSGETQYF
CDR3 DNA: TGCAGTGCTACTAGCGGAGAGACCCAGTACTTC

J gene: TRBJ2-1
V gene: TRBV7-6
clone size: .
D gene: .
CDR3 protein: CASSPGVNEQFF
CDR3 DNA: TGTGCCAGCAGCCCAGGCGTCAATGAGCAGTTCTTC

J gene: TRBJ1-3
V gene: TRBV7-9
clone size: .
D gene: .
CDR3 protein: CASSPSGWRNTIYF
CDR3 DNA: TGTGCCAGCAGCCCCTCAGGTTGGAGAAACACCATATATTTT

J gene: TRBJ2-7
V gene: TRBV27
clone size: .
D gene: .
CDR3 protein: CASSQNSGRRAQYF
CDR3 DNA: TGTGCCAGCAGTCAGAATAGCGGTCGCAGGGCCCAGTACTTC

J gene: TRBJ1-2
V gene: TRBV5-6
clone size: .
D gene: .
CDR3 protein: CASSTGSGLYGYTF
CDR3 DNA: TGTGCCAGCAGCACGGGATCTGGGCTCTATGGCTACACCTTC